The clone carrying this T cell receptor beta chain is classed as medium-sized. Its antigen remains unknown. Sequenced by immunoSEQ multiplex PCR; TCRdb stores in-frame clones only, minus some. The table lists 30,000 to 35,000 clones, over 85% of them singletons. This record belongs to a study of OX40 agonist ivuxolimab in advanced cancers. Overall study context: Patients received the agonistic anti-OX40 (CD134) antibody ivuxolimab. Findings and limits, study-wide: Some nonresponders additionally presented with little normalized T-cell clonal expansion.

Patients had blood sampled at baseline and again on cycle 4 day 1 and cycle 7 day 1. This sequence originates from an adult with an advanced solid tumor such as melanoma, head and neck, liver or kidney cancer. The sequences come from CD4+ or CD8+ T cells sorted from blood, collected in a trial of the OX40 agonist ivuxolimab.

As DNA, the CDR3 is TGTGCCAGCACTTTGGGGGAGACCCAGTACTTC. Amino acid sequence: CASTLGETQYF. This chain connects TRBV6-5 to TRBJ2-5; D unclear. Trimming took off 7 bases at V and 5 bases at J, with 8 bases between the two ends. The germline gives CDR1 MNHEY, CDR2 SVGAGI. The CDR3 consists of 11 residues.